The 27 T cell receptor beta chains below all came from one sample that was sequenced in a study of T cell responses to AZD1222 COVID-19 vaccine. Profiled with immunoSEQ multiplex PCR; TCRdb holds only in-frame clones, not every one. This sample has approximately 110,000 clones, with roughly 87% found just once. Sequencing was performed on peripheral blood, taken on day 0 of AZD1222 vaccination. Receptors were obtained from an adult in good health.

The V call is TRBV19, the J call TRBJ1-1; 9 nucleotides line up with TRBD1. The CDR3 has 14 residues. Per the germline V gene, CDR1 is LNHDA and CDR2 is SQIVND (reference sequence). Germline trimming cut 2 bases from V and 4 bases from J; bases unmatched to any gene: 2. CDR3 coding DNA: TGTGCCAGTAGTATAACAGGGGGCGTCACTGAAGCTTTCTTT. Its translation: CASSITGGVTEAFF.

The chain is built from TRBV9 and TRBJ2-3; 7 bases fit TRBD1. After removal of 4 bases from V and 2 bases from J, the junction contained 7 bases not matched to a gene. Germline V gene sequence: CDR1 SGDLS, CDR2 YYNGEE. This CDR3 is built from 15 residues. CDR3 residues: CASSTWDSPTDTQYF. CDR3 bases: TGTGCCAGCAGCACCTGGGACAGCCCCACAGATACGCAGTATTTT.

CDR3 DNA: TGTGCCAGCAGAGAGGGACAGGGGGCGATCTATGGCTACACCTTC. Its protein product is CASREGQGAIYGYTF. The chain uses TRBV6-5 and TRBJ1-2; 12 bases align to TRBD1. V shed 6 bases, J shed 4 bases, and the junction held 6 bases outside the gene matches. CDR1 is MNHEY and CDR2 is SVGAGI in the germline V gene. The CDR3 runs to 15 residues.

The chain links TRBV5-6 to TRBJ1-6; D perhaps matches TRBD1 (6 bases). The CDR3 is made up of 14 amino acids. Germline V gene lookup returns CDR1 SGHDT and CDR2 YYEEEE. Trimming took off 6 bases at V and 10 bases at J, with 17 bases between the two ends. For the CDR3, the DNA is TGTGCCAGCATCCTAGGGGGGTCTGGCTCACCCCTCCACTTT. Encoded protein: CASILGGSGSPLHF.

The rearrangement links TRBV5-1 to TRBJ2-2; D ambiguous. The germline V gene encodes CDR1 SGHRS and CDR2 YFSETQ. With 3 bases removed from V and 3 bases from J, the gap between germline ends came to 9 bases. This CDR3 is 14 amino acids long. CDR3: CASSSTGYTGELFF. The CDR3 nucleotides are TGCGCCAGCAGCTCGACTGGGTACACCGGGGAGCTGTTTTTT.

The chain has TRBV27 and TRBJ1-5; D possibly corresponds to TRBD1 (5 bases). This CDR3 spans 13 amino acids. Per the germline V gene, CDR1 is MNHEY and CDR2 is SMNVEV (reference sequence). V was trimmed by 6 bases and J by 5 bases, leaving 11 bases between them. CDR3 in amino acids: CASSLTAYQPQHF. As DNA, the CDR3 is TGTGCCAGCAGCCTGACAGCCTATCAGCCCCAGCATTTT.

CDR3 DNA: TGCGCCAGCAGCCAAGACAGGGGTCTAATAGGCGAGCAGTACTTC. This sequence encodes CASSQDRGLIGEQYF. The V and J genes are TRBV4-1 and TRBJ2-7; TRBD1 might be the D (6 bases). The CDR3 has 15 residues. The V gene lost 0 bases and the J gene lost 6 bases, with 15 bases spanning the gap. Germline V gene sequence: CDR1 MGHRA, CDR2 YSYEKL.

The chain links TRBV6-5 to TRBJ2-7; TRBD1 might be the D (7 bases). The CDR3 covers 12 residues. CDR1 is MNHEY and CDR2 is SVGAGI in the germline V gene. V shed 8 bases and J shed 4 bases, with 12 bases lying between them. CDR3 nucleotides: TGTGCCAGCGGGCAGGGGGGATACGAGCAGTACTTC. As protein: CASGQGGYEQYF.

This clone has just a few counts. The chain uses TRBV27 and TRBJ2-1; 7 nucleotides align to TRBD2. V lost 5 bases to trimming and J lost 8 bases; unmatched junction nucleotides: 12. CDR1 is MNHEY, CDR2 SMNVEV, per germline (reference sequence). This CDR3 is 15 amino acids long. In DNA, the CDR3 is TGTGCCAGCAGTCACTCCGGGACTACCTTCGATGAGCAGTTCTTC. Protein: CASSHSGTTFDEQFF.

The rearrangement links TRBV7-9 to TRBJ2-5, with 7 positions matching TRBD1. V lost 4 bases to trimming and J lost 4 bases; unmatched junction nucleotides: 6. The CDR3 runs to 14 residues. From germline, CDR1 is SEHNR and CDR2 FQNEAQ (reference sequence). The CDR3 reads CASSSQGFGETQYF. The DNA for the CDR3 is TGTGCCAGCAGCTCACAGGGGTTTGGAGAGACCCAGTACTTC.

V is TRBV9 and J is TRBJ2-7; TRBD1 or TRBD2 may be the D gene (5 bases each). Trimming removed 4 bases at V and 1 base at J, with 21 bases between. The CDR3 runs 17 residues. Germline V gene sequence: CDR1 SGDLS, CDR2 YYNGEE. In nucleotides, the CDR3 is TGTGCCAGCAGCCCCGACAGCGGTCGGCCCCATTCCTACGAGCAGTACTTC. Translating it yields CASSPDSGRPHSYEQYF.

CDR3 sequence reads: CASSSAEQYF. The CDR3 DNA reads TGTGCCAGCAGCTCCGCCGAGCAGTACTTC. This chain connects TRBV11-2 to TRBJ2-7; D unresolved. This CDR3 comprises 10 residues. V was pared by 4 bases and J by 6 bases, with 4 bases between. Germline V lookup: CDR1 SGHAT, CDR2 FQNNGV.

V is TRBV21-1 and J is TRBJ2-5; TRBD2 is the table's D call and was not checked against the DNA. TRBV21-1 counts as a pseudogene. The CDR3 is 13 amino acids. The CDR3 DNA reads TGTGCCAGCAGCAACGGTCACGGGGAGACCCAGTACTTC. This translates into CASSNGHGETQYF.

This clone was observed a few times. CDR3 coding DNA: TGCGCCAGCAGCCCGGGACTAGCGGGGGGGCTTAGGAAAGAGACCCAGTACTTC. Its translation: CASSPGLAGGLRKETQYF. The rearrangement joins TRBV4-1 to TRBJ2-5, with 16 bases aligning to TRBD2. After removal of 4 bases from V and 3 bases from J, the junction contained 8 bases not matched to a gene. CDR1 and CDR2 from the germline V gene are MGHRA and YSYEKL. The CDR3 totals 18 residues.

The chain has TRBV27 and TRBJ2-3, with TRBD2 matching over 13 bases. The CDR3 spans 15 residues. The junction had 5 bases not matched to a gene; V was cut back by 7 bases and J by 4 bases. Germline V gives CDR1 MNHEY, CDR2 SMNVEV (reference sequence). CDR3 in amino acids: CASIGTSGVPDTQYF. As DNA, the CDR3 is TGTGCCAGCATTGGGACTAGCGGGGTTCCAGATACGCAGTATTTT.

This clone was counted a single time. The V and J genes are TRBV10-1 and TRBJ1-2; maybe TRBD1 (5 bases). The CDR3 is made up of 15 amino acids. Germline V lookup: CDR1 WNHNN, CDR2 SYGVQD (reference sequence). V was trimmed by 3 bases and J by 6 bases, leaving 17 bases between them. CDR3 coding DNA: TGCGCCAGCAGTGAAGTAAGGGGTGACTTGGATGGCTACACCTTC. Translated, it gives CASSEVRGDLDGYTF.

This clone was counted between two and nine times. The J gene is TRBJ2-7, the V gene TRBV7-9; no firm D call. The V end lost 5 bases, the J end lost 2 bases, and 10 bases lay between the germline ends. CDR3 length equals 13 residues. Germline V gene lookup returns CDR1 SEHNR and CDR2 FQNEAQ (reference sequence). The CDR3 nucleotides are TGTGCCAGCAGCCCCCGTGGCCCCTACGAGCAGTACTTC. This sequence encodes CASSPRGPYEQYF.

The chain carries TRBV5-5 and TRBJ1-2; D is uncertain. The CDR3 has 14 amino acids. V lost 3 bases and J 0 bases, leaving 9 bases between the germline ends. The V gene's germline CDR1 is SGHKS and CDR2 YYEKEE (reference sequence). Here the CDR3 DNA reads TGTGCCAGCAGCTCACCCGGCCCTAACTATGGCTACACCTTC. This codes for CASSSPGPNYGYTF.

The chain uses TRBV9 and TRBJ1-6; D not resolved. This CDR3 region has 14 residues. Trimming removed 3 bases at V and 6 bases at J, with 10 bases between. CDR1 and CDR2 from the germline V gene are SGDLS and YYNGEE. The CDR3 spells CASSGGAGNSPLHF. The CDR3 nucleotides are TGTGCCAGCAGCGGGGGAGCGGGTAATTCACCCCTCCACTTT.

The chain carries TRBV5-1 and TRBJ2-6; D may match TRBD1 or TRBD2 (5 bases each). The germline V gene encodes CDR1 SGHRS and CDR2 YFSETQ. Between the trimmed V and J ends, which lost 0 bases and 0 bases, there was a span of 7 bases. This CDR3 contains 16 residues. The CDR3 DNA reads as TGCGCCAGCAGCTTGGCCGGGGCCTCTGGGGCCAACGTCCTGACTTTC. Translated: CASSLAGASGANVLTF.

The chain joins TRBV5-6 to TRBJ1-2; TRBD1 is a possible D gene (5 bases). CDR1 and CDR2 from the germline V gene are SGHDT and YYEEEE. V lost 4 bases and J lost 8, with 12 bases in between. This CDR3 comprises 12 residues. CDR3 bases: TGTGCCAGCAGCATCCGGGACGGGGGCTACACCTTC. Protein: CASSIRDGGYTF.

The gene calls are TRBV7-2 and TRBJ1-4, with no clear D. Looked up from germline, CDR1 is SGHTA and CDR2 is FQGNSA. V was trimmed by 0 bases and J by 8 bases, leaving 7 bases between them. The CDR3 contains 13 residues. CDR3 in DNA: TGTGCCAGCAGCTTAGCAGAAGGAGAAAAACTGTTTTTT. Translating gives CASSLAEGEKLFF.

The gene calls are TRBV6-5 and TRBJ1-2, with D possibly TRBD1 on 6 matching bases. Between the trimmed V and J ends, which lost 6 bases and 3 bases, there was a span of 17 bases. The CDR3 has 15 residues. Looked up from germline, CDR1 is MNHEY and CDR2 is SVGAGI. The CDR3 loop is CASRPWGGKDYGYTF. CDR3 DNA sequence: TGTGCCAGCAGACCTTGGGGGGGCAAGGACTATGGCTACACCTTC.

The rearrangement uses TRBV13 and TRBJ1-1; D gene uncertain. The CDR3 spans 14 residues. Germline-derived CDR1 and CDR2 are PRHDT and FYEKMQ (reference sequence). Trimming cost V 5 bases and J 0 bases, with 10 bases left between them. As DNA, the CDR3 is TGTGCCAGCAGCCAGAGGCTATTGAACACTGAAGCTTTCTTT. Amino acids: CASSQRLLNTEAFF. Filled out from reference TRBV13 and TRBJ1-1, the complete variable domain reads AAGVIQSPRHLIKEKRETATLKCYPIPRHDTVYWYQQGPGQDPQFLISFYEKMQSDKGSIPDRFSAQQFSDYHSELNMSSLELGDSALYFCASSQRLLNTEAFFGQGTRLTVV.

The V call is TRBV27, the J call TRBJ1-1, with 7 bases lining up with TRBD1. Looked up from germline, CDR1 is MNHEY and CDR2 is SMNVEV (reference sequence). CDR3 length: 15 residues. V lost 5 bases and J lost 5; bases outside the gene matches: 11. CDR3 protein: CASSLGQSGGTEAFF. CDR3 DNA sequence: TGTGCCAGCAGTCTGGGACAGTCGGGTGGGACTGAAGCTTTCTTT.

The rearrangement joins TRBV28 to TRBJ1-5, with D perhaps TRBD1 (5 bases). The CDR3 extends over 13 amino acids. V was trimmed by 10 bases and J by 7 bases, leaving 17 bases between them. Germline V gene lookup returns CDR1 MDHEN and CDR2 SYDVKM. The CDR3 coding sequence is TGTGCCACCGACGGGGGAAGGGGCCAGCCCCAGCATTTT. This translates into CATDGGRGQPQHF.

This chain joins TRBV6-5 and TRBJ2-3, with 10 bases identical to TRBD2. From germline, CDR1 is MNHEY and CDR2 SVGAGI. V was pared by 6 bases and J by 6 bases, with 9 bases of the junction left unmatched. CDR3 length equals 15 residues. The CDR3 protein is CASRSGGASVDTQYF. CDR3 bases: TGTGCCAGCAGGAGCGGGGGGGCCAGTGTGGATACGCAGTATTTT.